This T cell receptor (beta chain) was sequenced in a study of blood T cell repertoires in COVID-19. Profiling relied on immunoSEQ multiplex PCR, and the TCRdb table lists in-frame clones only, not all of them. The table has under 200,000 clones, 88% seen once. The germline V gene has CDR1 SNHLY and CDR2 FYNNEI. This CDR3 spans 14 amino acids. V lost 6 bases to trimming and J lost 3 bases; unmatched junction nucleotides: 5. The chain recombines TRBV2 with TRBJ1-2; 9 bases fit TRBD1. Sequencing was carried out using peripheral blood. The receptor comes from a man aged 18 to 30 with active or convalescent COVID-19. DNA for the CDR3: TGTGCCAGCAGCCCCGGACAGGGGTACTATGGCTACACCTTC. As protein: CASSPGQGYYGYTF.